A selection of T cell receptor beta chains follows, all from one sample in a study of blood T cells in healthy people across ages. TCRdb fed the 5' RACE reads into MiXCR, producing one record per CDR3 protein. Of 700,000 or so distinct CDR3 sequences listed, about 20% are singletons. The sample was blood. These receptors all stem from a man between 65 and 85 years old in good health. The CDR3 runs from the conserved cysteine through the conserved F or W. Each record gives: V gene, D gene, clone size, J gene, CDR3 protein, CDR3 DNA. D genes are given only for firm matches. Size tells how often a clone was seen (once, few, many) or the class of an expanded clone, and some rows leave it out.

v_call: TRBV25-1
d_call: TRBD2
clone_size: .
j_call: TRBJ2-3
cdr3_aa: CASSPLIGGYADTQYF
cdr3_nt: TGTGCCAGCAGTCCCCTGATCGGGGGGTATGCAGATACGCAGTATTTT

v_call: TRBV7-9
d_call: .
clone_size: once
j_call: TRBJ1-5
cdr3_aa: CASRSRGSNQPQHF
cdr3_nt: TGTGCCAGCAGGTCGAGGGGAAGCAATCAGCCCCAGCATTTT

v_call: TRBV7-3
d_call: .
clone_size: .
j_call: TRBJ1-6
cdr3_aa: CASSFGQNSPLHF
cdr3_nt: TGTGCCAGCAGCTTTGGACAGAATTCACCCCTCCACTTT

v_call: TRBV9
d_call: .
clone_size: once
j_call: TRBJ1-4
cdr3_aa: CASSVATQGATNEKLFF
cdr3_nt: TGTGCCAGCAGCGTAGCTACACAGGGTGCAACTAATGAAAAACTGTTTTTT

v_call: TRBV28
d_call: TRBD2
clone_size: few
j_call: TRBJ2-7
cdr3_aa: CASRPGGGGHHEQYF
cdr3_nt: TGTGCCAGCAGACCCGGCGGCGGGGGGCACCACGAGCAGTACTTC

v_call: TRBV7-9
d_call: .
clone_size: .
j_call: TRBJ1-1
cdr3_aa: CASSARPGTVNTEAFF
cdr3_nt: TGTGCCAGCAGCGCTAGACCGGGGACCGTGAACACTGAAGCTTTCTTT

v_call: TRBV25-1
d_call: .
clone_size: once
j_call: TRBJ2-1
cdr3_aa: CASSELPGVGGHDEQFF
cdr3_nt: TGTGCCAGCAGTGAATTGCCGGGCGTCGGAGGTCACGATGAGCAGTTCTTC

v_call: TRBV11-2
d_call: .
clone_size: .
j_call: TRBJ2-3
cdr3_aa: CASSSARTDTQYF
cdr3_nt: TGTGCCAGCAGCTCAGCCCGCACAGATACGCAGTATTTT

v_call: TRBV7-3
d_call: TRBD1
clone_size: .
j_call: TRBJ1-2
cdr3_aa: CASSSEPLGQVNYTF
cdr3_nt: TGTGCCAGCAGCTCCGAACCCCTTGGACAGGTGAACTACACCTTC

v_call: TRBV6-5
d_call: TRBD1
clone_size: .
j_call: TRBJ1-2
cdr3_aa: CASSPDQGQVYGYTF
cdr3_nt: TGTGCCAGCAGCCCCGACCAGGGACAGGTCTATGGCTACACCTTC

v_call: TRBV4-2
d_call: TRBD2
clone_size: .
j_call: TRBJ2-5
cdr3_aa: CASSQLLTREGVQETQYF
cdr3_nt: TGTGCCAGCAGCCAACTACTTACGCGGGAGGGGGTCCAAGAGACCCAGTACTTC

v_call: TRBV15
d_call: .
clone_size: .
j_call: TRBJ1-4
cdr3_aa: CATSRELQGSEKLFF
cdr3_nt: TGTGCCACCAGCAGAGAACTTCAGGGGAGCGAAAAACTGTTTTTT

v_call: TRBV12-3/TRBV12-4
d_call: TRBD1
clone_size: .
j_call: TRBJ2-4
cdr3_aa: CASSPQIGQGNIQYF
cdr3_nt: TGTGCCAGCAGTCCACAGATCGGACAGGGAAACATTCAGTACTTC

v_call: TRBV11-3
d_call: TRBD2
clone_size: once
j_call: TRBJ2-1
cdr3_aa: CASSTAGAGNEQFF
cdr3_nt: TGTGCCAGCAGCACAGCGGGAGCGGGCAATGAGCAGTTCTTC